The entry below gives a single T cell receptor beta chain sequence along with its context. The table lists this clonotype with many counts. There is no known antigen for this receptor. No base qualities exist here, and no much larger clone lies one base off it. V is cut by 4 bases and J by 7 bases, and the space between the germline ends is 11 bases. Per the germline V gene (reference sequence), LGHDT is the CDR1 and YNNKEL is the CDR2. From its cysteine to its phenylalanine, the CDR3 spans 14 amino acids. Of all the DNA, just the CDR3 is kept, 42 bases in frame from base 1. The library was generated by PCR. For sequencing, an Illumina HiSeq 2500 was employed. TCR library preparation used molecular barcoding, with unique molecular identifiers applied to normalize quantification of the TCRbeta repertoire. The public reads were run again by TCRdb, first through fastp at Q25 and then through MiXCR, and only productive beta chains were kept. Entries are consolidated by CDR3 protein sequence, retaining the most common genes and DNA. Here the sample has tens of thousands of distinct CDR3 sequences; roughly 4.5% occur a single time. Of the sample, about 19% is held by the ten largest clones.

Explained via the paper, the treatment or condition label denotes: allogeneic hematopoietic cell transplantation with graft depleted of TCRalphabeta T cells and CD19 B cells. Transplant recipients were children who received TCRalphabeta/CD19-depleted allogeneic hematopoietic cell grafts. The source of the sample is a study of T-cell reconstitution after alpha-beta-depleted transplantation in children (dated by TCRdb to the mid-2010s). Looking at the study overall: Using TCR repertoire profiling, the study quantitatively followed how T-cell immune reconstitution unfolded in children after TCRalphabeta/CD19-depleted allogeneic hematopoietic cell transplantation.

Study-level results and caveats: In some patients, the high TCRbeta diversity seen at day 60 was put down to recipient T cells and intrathymic progenitors that had survived conditioning. The apparently early recovery of alphabetaT-cell counts about two months after transplant reportedly depended on only several hundred rapidly expanded clones that came from non-depleted graft cells. Hyperexpanded clone frequencies declined over subsequent months; after one year, T-cell counts and TCRbeta diversity were mostly attributed to newly produced T cells.

Sequences were derived from PBMCs, mostly from graft donor cells, sampled 180 days after TCRalphabeta/CD19-depleted stem cell transplant. The TCR comes from a boy under two years old who had a stem cell transplant for acute myeloid leukemia, so the T cells may come from the graft donor. In this chain, TRBV3-1 is recombined with TRBJ1-6; the D gene is unclear. Read as DNA, the sequence is TGTGCCAGCAGCCCTGGACGCCAGAATTCACCCCTCCACTTT. Its translation is CASSPGRQNSPLHF.